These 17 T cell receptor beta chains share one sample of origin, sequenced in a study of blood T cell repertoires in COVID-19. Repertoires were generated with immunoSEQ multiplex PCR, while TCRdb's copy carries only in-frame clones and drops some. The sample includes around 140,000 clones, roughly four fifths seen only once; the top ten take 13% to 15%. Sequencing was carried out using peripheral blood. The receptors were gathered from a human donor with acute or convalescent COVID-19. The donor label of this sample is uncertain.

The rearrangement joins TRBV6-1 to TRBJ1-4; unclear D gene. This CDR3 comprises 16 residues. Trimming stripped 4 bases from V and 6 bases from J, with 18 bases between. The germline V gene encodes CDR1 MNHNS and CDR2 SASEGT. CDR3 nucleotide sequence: TGTGCCAGCAGTGCCGCCTCATCCGGCGGGGATGAAAAACTGTTTTTT. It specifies CASSAASSGGDEKLFF.

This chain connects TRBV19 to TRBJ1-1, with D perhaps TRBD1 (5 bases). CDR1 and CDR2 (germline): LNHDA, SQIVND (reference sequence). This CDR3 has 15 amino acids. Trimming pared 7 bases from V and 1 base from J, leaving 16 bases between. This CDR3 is CASNREEGRNTEAFF. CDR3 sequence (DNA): TGTGCCAGTAATAGGGAGGAGGGGCGGAACACTGAAGCTTTCTTT.

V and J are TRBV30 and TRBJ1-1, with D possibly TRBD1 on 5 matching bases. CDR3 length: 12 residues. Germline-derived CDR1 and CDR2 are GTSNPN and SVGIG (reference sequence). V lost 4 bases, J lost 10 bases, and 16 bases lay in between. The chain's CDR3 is CAWNPGRETAFF. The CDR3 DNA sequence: TGTGCCTGGAACCCCGGCAGGGAAACAGCTTTCTTT.

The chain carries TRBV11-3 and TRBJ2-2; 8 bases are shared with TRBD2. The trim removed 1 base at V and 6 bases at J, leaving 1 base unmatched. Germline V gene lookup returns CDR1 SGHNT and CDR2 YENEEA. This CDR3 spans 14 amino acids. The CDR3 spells CASSLAGGPGELFF. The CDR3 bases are TGTGCCAGCAGCTTAGCGGGGGGGCCCGGGGAGCTGTTTTTT.

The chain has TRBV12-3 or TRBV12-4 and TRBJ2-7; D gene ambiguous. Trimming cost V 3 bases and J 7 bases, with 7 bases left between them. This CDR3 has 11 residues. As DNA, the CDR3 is TGTGCCAGCAGTTTGAAAGCTGAGCAGTACTTC. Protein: CASSLKAEQYF.

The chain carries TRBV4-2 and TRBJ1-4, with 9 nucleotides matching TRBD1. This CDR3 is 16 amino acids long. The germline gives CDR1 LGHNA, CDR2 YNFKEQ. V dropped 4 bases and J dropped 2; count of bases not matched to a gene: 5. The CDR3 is CASSPRGQGTNEKLFF. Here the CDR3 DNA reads TGTGCCAGCAGCCCGAGAGGACAGGGGACTAATGAAAAACTGTTTTTT.

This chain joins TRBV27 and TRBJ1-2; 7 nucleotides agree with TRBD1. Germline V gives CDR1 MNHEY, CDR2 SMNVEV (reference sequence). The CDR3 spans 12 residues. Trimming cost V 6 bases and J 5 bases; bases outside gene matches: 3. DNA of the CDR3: TGTGCCAGCAGAACAGGGGCATATGGCTACACCTTC. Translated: CASRTGAYGYTF.

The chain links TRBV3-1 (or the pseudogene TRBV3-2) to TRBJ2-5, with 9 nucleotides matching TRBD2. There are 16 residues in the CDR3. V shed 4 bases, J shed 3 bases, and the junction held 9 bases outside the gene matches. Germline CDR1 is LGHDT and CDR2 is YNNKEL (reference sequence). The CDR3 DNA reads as TGTGCCAGCAGCCGCCGGGATAGCGGGAGCAAAGAGACCCAGTACTTC. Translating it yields CASSRRDSGSKETQYF.

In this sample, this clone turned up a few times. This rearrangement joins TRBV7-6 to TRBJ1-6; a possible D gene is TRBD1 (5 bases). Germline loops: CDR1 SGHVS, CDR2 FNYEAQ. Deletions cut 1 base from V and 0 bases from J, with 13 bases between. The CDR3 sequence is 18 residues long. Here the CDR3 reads CASSLGTQTGSYNSPLHF. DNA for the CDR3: TGTGCCAGCAGCTTAGGGACACAAACTGGCTCCTATAATTCACCCCTCCACTTT.

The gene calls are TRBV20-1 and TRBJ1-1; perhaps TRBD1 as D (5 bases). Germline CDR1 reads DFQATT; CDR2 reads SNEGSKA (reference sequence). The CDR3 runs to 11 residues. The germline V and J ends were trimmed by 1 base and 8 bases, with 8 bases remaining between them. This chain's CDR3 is CSARAQGEAFF. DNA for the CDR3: TGCAGTGCTAGAGCGCAGGGAGAAGCTTTCTTT.

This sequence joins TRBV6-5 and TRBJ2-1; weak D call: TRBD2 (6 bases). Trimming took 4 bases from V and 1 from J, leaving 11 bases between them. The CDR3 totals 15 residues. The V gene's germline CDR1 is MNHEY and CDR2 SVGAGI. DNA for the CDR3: TGTGCCAGCAGTTTTGGGGGGAGATCCTACAATGAGCAGTTCTTC. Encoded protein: CASSFGGRSYNEQFF.

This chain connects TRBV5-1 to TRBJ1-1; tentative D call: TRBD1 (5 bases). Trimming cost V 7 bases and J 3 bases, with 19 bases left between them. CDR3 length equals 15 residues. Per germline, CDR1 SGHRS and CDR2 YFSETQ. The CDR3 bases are TGCGCCAGCCTTCAGGGAGGTGGGGCGTACACTGAAGCTTTCTTT. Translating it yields CASLQGGGAYTEAFF. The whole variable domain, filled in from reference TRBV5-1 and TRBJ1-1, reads KAGVTQTPRYLIKTRGQQVTLSCSPISGHRSVSWYQQTPGQGLQFLFEYFSETQRNKGNFPGRFSGRQFSNSRSEMNVSTLELGDSALYLCASLQGGGAYTEAFFGQGTRLTVV.

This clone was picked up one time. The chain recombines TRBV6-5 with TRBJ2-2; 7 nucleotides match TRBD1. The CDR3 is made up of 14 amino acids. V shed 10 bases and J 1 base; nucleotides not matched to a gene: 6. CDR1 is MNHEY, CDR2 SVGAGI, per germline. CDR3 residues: CAIRDSGNTGELFF. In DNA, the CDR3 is TGTGCCATTCGGGACAGTGGGAACACCGGGGAGCTGTTTTTT.

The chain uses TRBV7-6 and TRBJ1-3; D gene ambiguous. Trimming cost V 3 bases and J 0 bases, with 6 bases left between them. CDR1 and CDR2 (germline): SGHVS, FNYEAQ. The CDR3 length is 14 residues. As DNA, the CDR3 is TGTGCCAGCAGCTTTGGCAACTCTGGAAACACCATATATTTT. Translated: CASSFGNSGNTIYF.

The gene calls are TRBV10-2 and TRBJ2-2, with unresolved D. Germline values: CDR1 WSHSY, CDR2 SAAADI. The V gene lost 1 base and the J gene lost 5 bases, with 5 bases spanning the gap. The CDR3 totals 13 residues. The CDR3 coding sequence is TGCGCCAGCAGTGAGTTTTCGACCGGGGAGCTGTTTTTT. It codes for CASSEFSTGELFF.

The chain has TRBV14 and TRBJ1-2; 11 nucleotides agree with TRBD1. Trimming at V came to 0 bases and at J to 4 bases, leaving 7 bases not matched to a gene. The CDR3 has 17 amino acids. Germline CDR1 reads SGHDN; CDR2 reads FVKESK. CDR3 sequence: CASSQDRGQGASYGYTF. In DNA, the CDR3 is TGTGCCAGCAGCCAAGATCGAGGACAGGGGGCGAGCTATGGCTACACCTTC.

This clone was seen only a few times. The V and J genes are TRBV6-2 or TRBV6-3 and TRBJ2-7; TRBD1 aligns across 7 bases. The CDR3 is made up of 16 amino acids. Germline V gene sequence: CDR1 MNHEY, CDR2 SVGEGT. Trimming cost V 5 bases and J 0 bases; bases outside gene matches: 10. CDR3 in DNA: TGTGCCAGCAGTAGGGACAGTGGTCTTAGCTCCTACGAGCAGTACTTC. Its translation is CASSRDSGLSSYEQYF.